This T cell receptor (beta chain) came from a study of blood T cells in healthy people across ages. The V end lost 1 base, the J end lost 4 bases, and 10 bases lay between the germline ends. The CDR3 consists of 14 residues. Combining a sample-barcoded 5' primer with a J-beta primer mix, a second PCR ran for roughly 6 to 12 cycles. TCRdb passed the 5' RACE reads through MiXCR, listing each CDR3 protein once. The sample lists around 750,000 distinct CDR3 sequences, roughly 50% occurring once. The chain couples TRBV12-3 or TRBV12-4 to TRBJ1-2; D is undetermined. The source is an older man in good health. The sequenced material came from blood. The CDR3 loop is CASSLGPSFYGYTF. The CDR3 nucleotides read TGTGCCAGCAGTTTAGGGCCGAGCTTCTATGGCTACACCTTC.